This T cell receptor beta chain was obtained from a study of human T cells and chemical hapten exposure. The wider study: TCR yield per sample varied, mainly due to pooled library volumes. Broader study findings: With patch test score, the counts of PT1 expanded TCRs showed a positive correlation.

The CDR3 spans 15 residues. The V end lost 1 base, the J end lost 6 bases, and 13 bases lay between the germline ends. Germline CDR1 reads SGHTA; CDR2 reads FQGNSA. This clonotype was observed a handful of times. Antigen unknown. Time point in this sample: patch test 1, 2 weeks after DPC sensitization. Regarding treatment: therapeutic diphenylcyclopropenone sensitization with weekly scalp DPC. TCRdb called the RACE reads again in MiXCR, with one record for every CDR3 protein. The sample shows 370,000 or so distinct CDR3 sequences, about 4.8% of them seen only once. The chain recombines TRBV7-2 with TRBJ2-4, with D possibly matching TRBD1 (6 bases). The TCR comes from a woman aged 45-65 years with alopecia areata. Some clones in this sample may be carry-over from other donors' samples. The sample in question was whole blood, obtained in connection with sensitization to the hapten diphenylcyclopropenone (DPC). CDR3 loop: CASSLVGAIGNIQYF. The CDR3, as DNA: TGTGCCAGCAGCTTAGTGGGGGCAATAGGAAACATTCAGTACTTC.